The rows below give T cell receptor beta chains drawn from one sample of a study of T cells in severe cutaneous drug reactions. TCRdb reprocessed the multiplex PCR reads; each CDR3 protein has one entry and no DNA is given. This repertoire comprises more than 20,000 distinct CDR3 sequences; its ten largest clones make up 6% to 8%. The sequenced material came from PBMCs. The receptor source for this set is a human donor with toxic epidermal necrolysis, a severe cutaneous drug reaction. The CDR3 runs from the conserved cysteine through the conserved F or W.

V gene	J gene	CDR3 protein
TRBV6-1	TRBJ2-6	CASSEPPGANVLTF
TRBV20-1	TRBJ2-1	CSARDAARTSGSRNEQFF
TRBV29-1	TRBJ2-7	CSVSRDYEQYF
TRBV19	TRBJ2-1	CARDHTGVSSEQFF
TRBV5-1	TRBJ2-1	CASSWGVDRGSYNEQFF
TRBV29-1	TRBJ1-3	CSVLTQTQSYSGNTIYF
TRBV7-9	TRBJ2-7	CAGARSLSYEQYF
TRBV4-3	TRBJ1-1	CASSHTGIGNTEAFF
TRBV6-5	TRBJ1-2	CASRFDRGPLDYGYTF
TRBV5-1	TRBJ2-1	CASSQLPGTGSDEQFF
TRBV20-1	TRBJ1-5	CSAGQGASSQPQHF
TRBV19	TRBJ2-1	CASSMQGRRNEQFF
TRBV12-3/TRBV12-4	TRBJ2-7	CASSRTGTKPAEQYF
TRBV4-3	TRBJ2-1	CASSDDRGGYNEQFF
TRBV10-3	TRBJ1-6	CAIGTGGEAPLHF
TRBV5-1	TRBJ1-1	CASSLAGDRGTEAFF
TRBV5-1	TRBJ2-2	CASSPGQGTTGELFF
TRBV4-1	TRBJ2-7	CASSQAPWPRDEQYF